A single sample gave rise to the 16 T cell receptor beta chains below, sequenced in a study of T cell repertoires in cytomegalovirus infection. Via MiXCR, TCRdb re-called the reads, giving one row per CDR3 protein. The sample has hundreds of thousands of distinct CDR3 sequences; approximately 25% are singletons. The specimen was CD8+ T cells from PBMCs. These receptors were collected from a human donor in good health (CMV status not recorded). Some clones in this sample may be carry-over from other donors' samples.

This clonotype was counted a few times. The chain links TRBV19 to TRBJ2-1, with D maybe TRBD2 (6 bases). V lost 1 base and J lost 2, with 9 bases in between. The CDR3 runs to 15 residues. Germline V gene data show CDR1 as LNHDA and CDR2 as SQIVND (reference sequence). The CDR3 nucleotides are TGTGCCAGTAGTATAGCACTAGCCCCCTACAATGAGCAGTTCTTC. Protein product: CASSIALAPYNEQFF.

This clonotype was seen a few times. The V and J genes are TRBV29-1 and TRBJ2-1; 9 nucleotides line up with TRBD1. Germline CDR1 SQVTM, CDR2 ANQGSEA. This CDR3 has 16 amino acids. V gave up 7 bases and J gave up 3 bases; unmatched junction bases: 13. DNA of the CDR3: TGCAGCGCGACAGGGGGAGCAACCACAAGCTACAATGAGCAGTTCTTC. Translation gives CSATGGATTSYNEQFF.

This clonotype was detected only a few times. The rearrangement links TRBV6-1 to TRBJ2-1, with D possibly TRBD1 on 6 matching bases. V shed 5 bases and J shed 5 bases, with 19 bases lying between them. The CDR3 is made up of 16 amino acids. CDR1 and CDR2 (germline): MNHNS, SASEGT. CDR3: CASSNPTGFLDNEQFF. The CDR3 DNA is TGTGCCAGCAGTAACCCTACAGGGTTCCTTGACAATGAGCAGTTCTTC.

On this clonotype itself: Given a much more abundant clone one base away, this may be a read error. The J gene is TRBJ2-1, the V gene TRBV7-6; 9 positions match TRBD1. The V gene's germline CDR1 is SGHVS and CDR2 FNYEAQ. The CDR3 totals 15 residues. CDR3 nucleotide sequence: TGTGGCAGCAGAAAACAGGGGGCCCCTAACAATGAGCAGTTCTTC. Amino acids: CGSRKQGAPNNEQFF.

This clonotype was observed a single time. The CDR3, as DNA: TGTGCCAGTAGTAGCCTGACAGGGTTCGCTGAAGCTTTCTTT. Its protein product is CASSSLTGFAEAFF. The chain links TRBV19 to TRBJ1-1; 7 bases fit TRBD1. Per the germline V gene, CDR1 is LNHDA and CDR2 is SQIVND (reference sequence). The CDR3 loop spans 14 amino acids. Trimming took 4 bases from V and 6 from J; bases not matched to a gene: 8. The whole variable domain, filled in from reference TRBV19 and TRBJ1-1, reads DGGITQSPKYLFRKEGQNVTLSCEQNLNHDAMYWYRQDPGQGLRLIYYSQIVNDFQKGDIAEGYSVSREKKESFPLTVTSAQKNPTAFYLCASSSLTGFAEAFFGQGTRLTVV.

Only a few counts were recorded for this clonotype. This sequence joins TRBV4-2 and TRBJ1-1; no reliable D call. Germline lookup yields CDR1 LGHNA and CDR2 YNFKEQ. The CDR3 spans 12 residues. Deletions cut 0 bases from V and 7 bases from J, with 6 bases between. This chain's CDR3 is CASSQDGVEAFF. The CDR3 bases are TGTGCCAGCAGCCAAGACGGAGTTGAAGCTTTCTTT.

The chain combines TRBV7-2 with TRBJ1-5; tentative D call: TRBD1 (5 bases). Germline CDR1 and CDR2: SGHTA and FQGNSA. Deletions cut 3 bases from V and 3 bases from J, with 12 bases between. CDR3 size: 15 residues. CDR3 in amino acids: CASSFRRGHNQPQHF. The CDR3 nucleotides are TGTGCCAGCAGCTTTCGAAGGGGTCACAATCAGCCCCAGCATTTT.

A few counts support this clonotype. V usage is TRBV20-1 and J usage is TRBJ1-2; TRBD1 agrees at 7 bases. Germline V gene sequence: CDR1 DFQATT, CDR2 SNEGSKA (reference sequence). The ends lost 5 bases at V and 2 bases at J; junction bases unmatched: 8. The length of the CDR3 is 14 residues. CDR3 DNA sequence: TGCAGTGCTCAGGCCGGGACAGCGAACTATGGCTACACCTTC. This gives the protein CSAQAGTANYGYTF.

This clonotype appeared many times. The V call is TRBV7-6, the J call TRBJ2-1; the match to TRBD2 covers 10 bases. Trimming cost V 5 bases and J 8 bases; bases outside gene matches: 6. CDR3 length equals 14 residues. Germline V gene sequence: CDR1 SGHVS, CDR2 FNYEAQ. DNA of the CDR3: TGTGCCAGCAGCCGAAGCGGGGGGGCCTATGAGCAGTTCTTC. This sequence encodes CASSRSGGAYEQFF.

This clonotype has more than one count but fewer than ten. The V gene is TRBV29-1, the J gene TRBJ2-6, with unresolved D. The germline CDR1 and CDR2 sequences are SQVTM and ANQGSEA. Trimming pared 4 bases from V and 1 base from J, leaving 8 bases between. The CDR3 is 14 amino acids. CDR3 sequence reads: CSVVVFSGANVLTF. The CDR3 DNA reads as TGCAGCGTTGTAGTGTTTTCTGGGGCCAACGTCCTGACTTTC.

This clonotype was observed a handful of times. The V gene is TRBV14, the J gene TRBJ2-2; no reliable D call. This CDR3 is built from 15 residues. The V and J ends lost 1 base and 2 bases respectively, with 8 bases between them. The germline gives CDR1 SGHDN, CDR2 FVKESK. The CDR3 DNA reads as TGTGCCAGCAGCCAAGGGCTAGGCAACACCGGGGAGCTGTTTTTT. Translation gives CASSQGLGNTGELFF.

This clonotype appeared a few times. The rearrangement joins TRBV20-1 to TRBJ2-3, with 8 bases matching TRBD2. V dropped 3 bases and J dropped 4; count of bases not matched to a gene: 9. The CDR3 extends over 15 amino acids. The germline gives CDR1 DFQATT, CDR2 SNEGSKA (reference sequence). For the CDR3, the DNA is TGCAGTGCTAGCCTTGGCGGGGGGAGTGCAGATACGCAGTATTTT. Protein product: CSASLGGGSADTQYF.

Ten or more counts support this clonotype. The chain combines TRBV19 with TRBJ1-5; D gene unclear. The CDR3 consists of 15 residues. Germline V gene lookup returns CDR1 LNHDA and CDR2 SQIVND (reference sequence). Trimming took 3 bases from V and 0 from J, leaving 9 bases between them. Written as DNA, the CDR3 is TGTGCCAGTAGTATCAGCGGAGCTAGCAATCAGCCCCAGCATTTT. This translates into CASSISGASNQPQHF.

About this clonotype itself: A read error may explain this, as a much larger clone is one base away. This chain links TRBV10-3 with TRBJ2-2; 8 bases map to TRBD1. The CDR3 contains 16 residues. Germline CDR1 ENHRY, CDR2 SYGVKD. The V gene end was trimmed by 2 bases and the J gene end by 4 bases; junction bases not matched to a gene: 6. For the CDR3, the DNA is TGTGCCATCAGTGAGGGGGACAGGACTGGCACCGGGGAGCTGTTTTTT. Translating gives CAISEGDRTGTGELFF.

The chain uses TRBV6-5 and TRBJ1-2, with D possibly TRBD1 on 6 matching bases. V was clipped by 0 bases and J by 6 bases, with 14 bases between them. Germline V gene sequence: CDR1 MNHEY, CDR2 SVGAGI. The CDR3 is made up of 15 amino acids. The CDR3 reads CASSYSGGRVDGYTF. CDR3 nucleotides: TGTGCCAGCAGTTACTCGGGGGGGCGCGTAGATGGCTACACCTTC.

This clonotype was recorded at least ten times. The V gene is TRBV28, the J gene TRBJ2-5, with D uncertain. The ends were cut back, 7 bases at V and 1 base at J, with 7 bases in the middle. CDR3 length equals 12 residues. CDR1 is MDHEN and CDR2 is SYDVKM in the germline V gene. CDR3 loop: CASTLSQETQYF. The CDR3, as DNA: TGTGCCAGCACCCTCAGCCAAGAGACCCAGTACTTC.